This TCR beta chain appears in the sequencing data of a study of T cells in Graves' hyperthyroidism and ophthalmopathy. Study summary: Staff took peripheral blood when the initial diagnosis was made, before any treatment began.

Exclusion of patients followed from uncontrolled infection, other autoimmune disease, pregnancy or lactation. Based on clinical symptoms, serum thyroxine and TRAb, thyroid ultrasound and orbital computed tomography, diagnoses were reached. RNA transcripts provided the source from which TCR beta CDR3 regions were amplified. HTBI primers were used for first-round RT-PCR of the TCR CDR3. Via MiXCR, TCRdb re-called the multiplex PCR reads, giving one row per CDR3 protein. The sample contains about 400,000 distinct CDR3 sequences, roughly 15% of which appear only once. The table lists this clonotype with many counts. CDR3 length: 13 residues. Germline CDR1 LNHNV, CDR2 YYDKDF (reference sequence). V lost 3 bases, J lost 10 bases, and 14 bases lay in between.

This chain joins TRBV15 and TRBJ2-3; TRBD1 is a possible D gene (5 bases). Sequencing used blood. The TCR sequence derives from a woman younger than 45 with Graves' ophthalmopathy. Here the CDR3 reads CATSSLVTEAQYF. The DNA for the CDR3 is TGTGCCACCAGCAGTTTGGTGACAGAGGCGCAGTATTTT.